This T cell receptor (beta chain) comes out of a study of blood T cells in healthy people across ages. For the second PCR, which ran for roughly 6 to 12 cycles, a sample-barcoded 5' primer and a J-beta primer mix were used. MiXCR, run by TCRdb on the 5' RACE reads, gives a single entry per CDR3 protein. The sample has over 950,000 distinct CDR3 sequences; roughly 51% are singletons. Trimming cost V 0 bases and J 5 bases; bases outside gene matches: 1. Germline loops: CDR1 SQVTM, CDR2 ANQGSEA. The CDR3 has 13 residues. This chain connects TRBV29-1 to TRBJ2-3, with 8 bases identical to TRBD1. The source is a woman aged 55-69 years in good health. Sequencing was performed on blood. CDR3 sequence reads: CSVEETGGDTQYF. DNA of the CDR3: TGCAGCGTTGAAGAAACAGGGGGAGATACGCAGTATTTT.